These 24 T cell receptor beta chains were all obtained from the same sample, sequenced in a study of T cell responses to AZD1222 COVID-19 vaccine. Sequencing was performed with immunoSEQ multiplex PCR; in TCRdb, only in-frame clones are kept and a portion is missing. The sample has about 120,000 clones, 85% to 90% seen once; the top ten hold approximately 9.6%. The starting material was peripheral blood, obtained on day 0 of AZD1222 vaccination. The receptors come from an adult in good health.

The chain carries TRBV6-5 and TRBJ2-2; D is undetermined. In germline, CDR1 is MNHEY, CDR2 SVGAGI. V lost 8 bases to trimming and J lost 2 bases, with 12 bases between them. There are 14 residues in the CDR3. CDR3 bases: TGTGCCAGCCGGTACAGACAAAACACCGGGGAGCTGTTTTTT. Translating it yields CASRYRQNTGELFF.

V gene TRBV4-1 combines with J gene TRBJ2-7; the match to TRBD1 covers 7 bases. This CDR3 is built from 13 residues. V shed 0 bases and J 7 bases; nucleotides not matched to a gene: 3. Per the germline V gene, CDR1 is MGHRA and CDR2 is YSYEKL. In DNA form, the CDR3 reads TGCGCCAGCAGCCAAGAGGCAGGGGGAGAGCAGTACTTC. As protein: CASSQEAGGEQYF.

The rearrangement uses TRBV18 and TRBJ1-5; TRBD1 matches at 12 bases. This CDR3 contains 16 residues. Germline V gene lookup returns CDR1 KGHSH and CDR2 LQKENI. The trim removed 1 base at V and 5 bases at J, leaving 3 bases unmatched. DNA of the CDR3: TGTGCCAGCTCACCACTAGGGACAGGGGGCGATCAGCCCCAGCATTTT. It codes for CASSPLGTGGDQPQHF.

The chain combines TRBV14 with TRBJ2-5, with TRBD2 matching over 7 bases. There are 16 residues in the CDR3. With V trimmed by 4 bases and J by 1 base, 9 bases remained unmatched. The germline CDR1 and CDR2 sequences are SGHDN and FVKESK. Written as DNA, the CDR3 is TGTGCCAGCAGCCTGGCTTTAGCGGGCGTCCAAGAGACCCAGTACTTC. This translates into CASSLALAGVQETQYF.

J is TRBJ1-4 and V is TRBV5-8, with D perhaps matching TRBD1 (5 bases). Germline CDR1 and CDR2: SGHTS and YDEGEE. The germline V and J ends were trimmed by 4 bases and 7 bases, with 14 bases remaining between them. The CDR3 totals 14 residues. CDR3 coding DNA: TGTGCCAGCAGCATCAGGGAGTTTAGTGAAAAACTGTTTTTT. Encoded protein: CASSIREFSEKLFF.

This chain connects TRBV14 to TRBJ1-2; D is perhaps TRBD1 (5 bases). Trimming stripped 0 bases from V and 3 bases from J, with 23 bases between. Germline V gene data show CDR1 as SGHDN and CDR2 as FVKESK. The CDR3 length is 19 residues. The CDR3 is CASSQDAIGLLGTDYGYTF. CDR3 bases: TGTGCCAGCAGCCAAGATGCCATAGGACTGCTAGGGACGGACTATGGCTACACCTTC.

This chain connects TRBV4-2 to TRBJ1-4, with TRBD1 matching over 8 bases. The V and J ends lost 4 bases and 4 bases, in that order; junction bases with no gene match: 5. CDR1 and CDR2 (germline): LGHNA, YNFKEQ. CDR3 length: 15 amino acids. CDR3 nucleotide sequence: TGTGCCAGCAGCCCCCCGACAGGGGTTAATGAAAAACTGTTTTTT. As protein: CASSPPTGVNEKLFF.

Concerning this clone itself: In the same sample, other DNA sequences code for this CDR3. The chain employs TRBV6-4 and TRBJ1-1; D uncertain. Germline V lookup: CDR1 MRHNA, CDR2 SNTAGT. The CDR3 contains 13 residues. V lost 3 bases and J lost 4, with 9 bases in between. CDR3 protein: CASSDREGTEAFF. In DNA form, the CDR3 reads TGTGCCAGCAGTGATAGGGAGGGCACTGAAGCTTTCTTT.

This clone was counted once. This sequence joins TRBV4-3 and TRBJ1-2, with D uncertain. Germline CDR1 reads LGHNA; CDR2 reads YSLEER. Between the trimmed V and J ends, which lost 1 base and 0 bases, there was a span of 9 bases. CDR3 length: 15 amino acids. In DNA form, the CDR3 reads TGCGCCAGCAGCCAAGCGGGCAGCTCTAACTATGGCTACACCTTC. Its protein product is CASSQAGSSNYGYTF.

V gene TRBV5-1 combines with J gene TRBJ2-7, with 9 bases fitting TRBD1. Trimming took 4 bases from V and 5 from J; bases not matched to a gene: 4. Germline lookup yields CDR1 SGHRS and CDR2 YFSETQ. CDR3 length equals 13 residues. The CDR3 here is CASSAGQGNEQYF. The CDR3 nucleotides read TGCGCCAGCAGCGCAGGACAGGGGAACGAGCAGTACTTC.

V usage is TRBV19 and J usage is TRBJ1-1; D ambiguous. The CDR3 is 14 amino acids. Trimming removed 7 bases from V and 0 bases from J, with 12 bases in between. CDR1 and CDR2 from the germline V gene are LNHDA and SQIVND (reference sequence). CDR3 nucleotides: TGTGCCAGTAATAAAGTAAGCATGAACACTGAAGCTTTCTTT. It encodes CASNKVSMNTEAFF. The full variable domain, its missing parts supplied by reference TRBV19 and TRBJ1-1, is DGGITQSPKYLFRKEGQNVTLSCEQNLNHDAMYWYRQDPGQGLRLIYYSQIVNDFQKGDIAEGYSVSREKKESFPLTVTSAQKNPTAFYLCASNKVSMNTEAFFGQGTRLTVV.

Regarding this clone: Distinct nucleotide sequences in the sample also encode this CDR3. The CDR3 DNA follows: TGTGCCAGCAGCGTAGGCAGACTGAATTCACCCCTCCACTTT. Translating gives CASSVGRLNSPLHF. The chain has TRBV9 and TRBJ1-6; D remains unclear. V lost 0 bases, J lost 7 bases, and 8 bases lay in between. Germline V gene lookup returns CDR1 SGDLS and CDR2 YYNGEE. The CDR3 runs 14 residues.

This clone was observed a single time. V is TRBV7-9 and J is TRBJ2-7, with a possible D match to TRBD1 (6 bases). The ends were cut back, 4 bases at V and 10 bases at J, with 26 bases in the middle. Germline V CDR1 and CDR2: SEHNR, FQNEAQ (reference sequence). The CDR3 has 16 residues. This CDR3 reads CASSSSPAWTVENQYF. DNA for the CDR3: TGTGCCAGCAGCTCCTCCCCCGCGTGGACAGTTGAAAATCAGTACTTC.

DNA for the CDR3: TGTGCCAGTAGTATAGGACAGGGGTGGGAGACCCAGTACTTC. Its protein is CASSIGQGWETQYF. This chain connects TRBV19 to TRBJ2-5; 8 bases align to TRBD1. Unmatched junction bases numbered 3, after V lost 1 base and J lost 5 bases. The CDR3 totals 14 residues. CDR1 and CDR2 (germline): LNHDA, SQIVND (reference sequence).

The chain recombines TRBV7-3 with TRBJ2-2; 9 nucleotides line up with TRBD1. J gave up 1 base and V 3 bases, and 0 bases lay outside the gene matches. The CDR3 spans 15 residues. Germline loops: CDR1 SGHTA, CDR2 FQGTGA. In DNA form, the CDR3 reads TGTGCCAGCAGCTTGGGACAGGGGAACACCGGGGAGCTGTTTTTT. Its translation is CASSLGQGNTGELFF.

A single count supports this clone. V usage is TRBV6-5 and J usage is TRBJ1-2; 11 positions agree with TRBD1. V lost 8 bases and J lost 6; bases outside the gene matches: 11. The CDR3 is 15 residues long. CDR1 is MNHEY, CDR2 SVGAGI, per germline. CDR3: CASSAPGQGDNGYTF. Written as DNA, the CDR3 is TGTGCCAGCTCAGCCCCGGGACAGGGGGATAATGGCTACACCTTC.

The V call is TRBV4-3, the J call TRBJ2-7; D gene ambiguous. Trimming left V 4 bases short and J 1 base short, with 11 bases between. In germline, CDR1 is LGHNA, CDR2 YSLEER. The CDR3 sequence is 14 residues long. The CDR3: CASSLERLSYEQYF. CDR3 bases: TGCGCCAGCAGCCTTGAGCGCTTGTCCTACGAGCAGTACTTC.

The CDR3 reads CSVAGPNYGYTF. DNA for the CDR3: TGCAGCGTTGCGGGGCCAAACTATGGCTACACCTTC. This chain uses TRBV29-1 with TRBJ1-2; perhaps TRBD1 as D (5 bases). The CDR3 is made up of 12 amino acids. Trimming pared 4 bases from V and 2 bases from J, leaving 8 bases between. The germline CDR1 and CDR2 sequences are SQVTM and ANQGSEA.

The chain links TRBV5-4 to TRBJ2-7; D is perhaps TRBD1 (6 bases). CDR3 length: 16 residues. Trimming left V 0 bases short and J 2 bases short, with 15 bases between. The germline V gene encodes CDR1 SGHNT and CDR2 YYREEE (reference sequence). The CDR3 is CASSLAPAPGAYEQYF. In nucleotides, the CDR3 is TGTGCCAGCAGCTTGGCCCCTGCGCCAGGGGCCTACGAGCAGTACTTC. Based on the CDR3 plus reference TRBV5-4 and TRBJ2-7, the full variable domain is ETGVTQSPTHLIKTRGQQVTLRCSSQSGHNTVSWYQQALGQGPQFIFQYYREEENGRGNFPPRFSGLQFPNYSSELNVNALELDDSALYLCASSLAPAPGAYEQYFGPGTRLTVT.

The chain has TRBV28 and TRBJ2-3; no clear D. The germline V gene has CDR1 MDHEN and CDR2 SYDVKM. The CDR3 extends over 13 amino acids. V gave up 5 bases and J gave up 4 bases, with 10 bases separating them. CDR3 region: CASSIDAPDTQYF. In DNA form, the CDR3 reads TGTGCCAGCAGTATCGACGCCCCAGATACGCAGTATTTT.

This sequence joins TRBV6-1 and TRBJ1-1; the match to TRBD1 covers 8 bases. With 0 bases clipped from V and 5 bases from J, the junction kept 8 bases outside the gene matches. The germline V gene encodes CDR1 MNHNS and CDR2 SASEGT. The CDR3 is made up of 16 amino acids. The DNA of the CDR3 is TGTGCCAGCAGTGAAGCGCAGGGGGCAATTGTAACTGAAGCTTTCTTT. Translated, it gives CASSEAQGAIVTEAFF.

The rearrangement links TRBV18 to TRBJ2-7; 7 bases fit TRBD1. V lost 3 bases, J lost 3 bases, and 2 bases stayed unmatched. CDR3 length: 13 amino acids. The germline gives CDR1 KGHSH, CDR2 LQKENI. The CDR3 loop reads CASSPRDSYEQYF. The CDR3 DNA reads as TGTGCCAGCTCACCCCGGGACAGCTACGAGCAGTACTTC.

This clone was detected a few times. The V call is TRBV3-1 (or the pseudogene TRBV3-2), the J call TRBJ1-5, with D perhaps TRBD1 (5 bases). Trimming cost V 1 base and J 0 bases, with 10 bases left between them. The CDR3 runs to 16 residues. Germline lookup yields CDR1 LGHDT and CDR2 YNNKEL (reference sequence). The CDR3 here is CASSQAGAGSNQPQHF. The CDR3 DNA reads as TGTGCCAGCAGCCAAGCCGGGGCTGGTAGCAATCAGCCCCAGCATTTT.

V gene TRBV6-1 combines with J gene TRBJ2-7; TRBD2 matches 10 bases. The V gene end was trimmed by 2 bases and the J gene end by 2 bases; junction bases not matched to a gene: 0. The CDR3 runs 14 residues. Germline CDR1 MNHNS, CDR2 SASEGT. The CDR3 sequence: CASSESGGAYEQYF. CDR3 nucleotides: TGTGCCAGCAGTGAAAGCGGGGGGGCCTACGAGCAGTACTTC.